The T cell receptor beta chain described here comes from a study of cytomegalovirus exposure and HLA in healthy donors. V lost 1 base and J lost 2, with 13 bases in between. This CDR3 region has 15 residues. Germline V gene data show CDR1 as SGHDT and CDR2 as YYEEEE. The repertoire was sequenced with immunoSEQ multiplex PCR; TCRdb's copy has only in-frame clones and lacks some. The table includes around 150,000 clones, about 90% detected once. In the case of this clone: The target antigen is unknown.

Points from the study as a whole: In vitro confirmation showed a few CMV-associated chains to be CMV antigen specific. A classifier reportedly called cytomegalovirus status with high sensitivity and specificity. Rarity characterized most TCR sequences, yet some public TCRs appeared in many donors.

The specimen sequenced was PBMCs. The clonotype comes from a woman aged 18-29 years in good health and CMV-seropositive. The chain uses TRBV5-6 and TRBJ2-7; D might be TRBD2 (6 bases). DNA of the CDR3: TGTGCCAGCAGCTTGTTCGGGACTCAGACCTACGAGCAGTACTTC. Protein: CASSLFGTQTYEQYF.